The text below deals with one T cell receptor beta chain. Under the authors' procedure: Nucleated cell number was recorded as an estimate derived from reference gene primer amplification. Data came from immunoSEQ multiplex PCR; TCRdb stores just in-frame clones and leaves some out. V and J calls and clone size are given by that table; D and trimming were obtained from the DNA. The table lists over 150,000 clones, about 72% of them singletons. Participants' reported clinical history set cohort assignment. These data belong to a study of blood T cell repertoires in COVID-19. This CDR3 has 16 amino acids. CDR1 and CDR2 from the germline V gene are SGHTA and FQGNSA. The ends lost 5 bases at V and 8 bases at J; junction bases unmatched: 15.

The chain uses TRBV7-2 and TRBJ1-2, with TRBD1 matching over 9 bases. The TCR was taken from a woman between 50 and 59 years old who had recovered from COVID-19. The material sequenced was PBMCs or T cells enriched from blood (not recorded which). The CDR3 sequence: CASSPGGQGGSKGYTF. CDR3 DNA: TGTGCCAGCAGCCCAGGGGGACAGGGAGGTAGTAAGGGCTACACCTTC. The whole variable domain, remainder taken from reference TRBV7-2 and TRBJ1-2, is GAGVSQSPSNKVTEKGKDVELRCDPISGHTALYWYRQSLGQGLEFLIYFQGNSAPDKSGLPSDRFSAERTGGSVSTLTIQRTQQEDSAVYLCASSPGGQGGSKGYTFGSGTRLTVV.